This T cell receptor beta chain was retrieved from a study of control samples from healthy donors and cancer patients. This table comes from immunoSEQ multiplex PCR, and its TCRdb copy is limited to in-frame clones, with some not included. Among about 140,000 clones listed, around 94% were seen once. This CDR3 region has 13 residues. The V end was cut by 5 bases, the J end by 4 bases, with 11 bases between. Germline values: CDR1 SGHDN, CDR2 FVKESK. The rearrangement uses TRBV14 and TRBJ1-2; maybe TRBD1 (5 bases). The sequenced sample consisted of blood. The source is a man in his forties in good health. DNA of the CDR3: TGTGCCAGCAGCTATGACAGTGGCTATGGCTACACCTTC. Amino acids: CASSYDSGYGYTF. Variable domain in full (rest from reference TRBV14 and TRBJ1-2): EAGVTQFPSHSVIEKGQTVTLRCDPISGHDNLYWYRRVMGKEIKFLLHFVKESKQDESGMPNNRFLAERTGGTYSTLKVQPAELEDSGVYFCASSYDSGYGYTFGSGTRLTVV.